The 21 T cell receptor beta chains below all came from one sample that was sequenced in a study of Ad26.COV2.S vaccination and SARS-CoV-2 variants. TCRdb's copy holds only in-frame clones and misses some; the assay was immunoSEQ multiplex PCR. The repertoire holds 300,000 to 400,000 clones, with approximately 86% as singletons. Specified treatment: 19 received Ad26.COV2.S at low or high dose, single or two shots; about 5 received placebo; per-sample allocation not given. Sampling took place 63 days after the first vaccine or placebo injection. Sequenced here: peripheral blood, sampled in a trial of Ad26.COV2.S vaccine versus placebo. The receptors come from a person aged 18 to 65 who received the Ad26.COV2.S COVID-19 vaccine or a placebo.

Notes on this clone: Other DNA sequences in the sample encode the same CDR3. The genes are TRBV28 and TRBJ2-3, with D hard to call. The CDR3 has 14 residues. Germline V gene sequence: CDR1 MDHEN, CDR2 SYDVKM. V gave up 3 bases and J gave up 1 base, with 8 bases separating them. CDR3 protein: CASSFVAGTDTQYF. The CDR3 DNA sequence: TGTGCCAGCAGTTTTGTGGCTGGCACAGATACGCAGTATTTT. The whole variable domain, remainder taken from reference TRBV28 and TRBJ2-3, is DVKVTQSSRYLVKRTGEKVFLECVQDMDHENMFWYRQDPGLGLRLIYFSYDVKMKEKGDIPEGYSVSREKKERFSLILESASTNQTSMYLCASSFVAGTDTQYFGPGTRLTVL.

This chain joins TRBV4-3 and TRBJ1-2; tentatively, D is TRBD1 (6 bases). Germline loops: CDR1 LGHNA, CDR2 YSLEER. Trimming took off 0 bases at V and 6 bases at J, with 17 bases between the two ends. There are 16 residues in the CDR3. The CDR3 loop reads CASSQDGQGPLDGYTF. The CDR3 nucleotides read TGCGCCAGCAGCCAAGATGGGCAGGGGCCCTTGGATGGCTACACCTTC.

This chain joins TRBV23-1 and TRBJ2-7; TRBD1 aligns across 9 bases. TRBV23-1 is an ORF; its function is uncertain. V gave up 3 bases and J gave up 2 bases; unmatched junction bases: 14. The CDR3 is 18 residues long. CDR3 nucleotide sequence: TGCGCCAGCAGTCAGTCCCCCATAGGACAGGGGCCCACCTACGAGCAGTACTTC. Translation: CASSQSPIGQGPTYEQYF.

The chain joins TRBV5-6 to TRBJ1-2; D gene ambiguous. The V gene lost 0 bases and the J gene lost 3 bases, with 6 bases spanning the gap. The CDR3 extends over 13 amino acids. Germline V gene sequence: CDR1 SGHDT, CDR2 YYEEEE. The CDR3 region is CASSLGEYYGYTF. The DNA for the CDR3 is TGTGCCAGCAGCTTGGGGGAGTACTATGGCTACACCTTC.

This chain connects TRBV5-4 to TRBJ2-2; D remains ambiguous. The germline V and J ends were trimmed by 4 bases and 2 bases, with 9 bases remaining between them. The CDR3 covers 14 residues. Looked up from germline, CDR1 is SGHNT and CDR2 is YYREEE (reference sequence). The CDR3 loop is CASSPVLNTGELFF. In nucleotides, the CDR3 is TGTGCCAGCAGCCCAGTTCTAAACACCGGGGAGCTGTTTTTT.

V usage is TRBV4-3 and J usage is TRBJ2-7; D is uncertain. The V end lost 0 bases, the J end lost 5 bases, and 11 bases lay between the germline ends. Germline CDR1 is LGHNA and CDR2 is YSLEER. This CDR3 is built from 14 residues. CDR3 amino acids: CASSQDRYRDEQYF. For the CDR3, the DNA is TGCGCCAGCAGCCAAGATCGCTATCGGGACGAGCAGTACTTC.

This clone was recorded once. The V gene is TRBV12-3 or TRBV12-4, the J gene TRBJ1-2, with a weak D call TRBD1 (5 bases). The CDR3 totals 12 residues. V gave up 2 bases and J gave up 4 bases, with 5 bases separating them. This CDR3 is CASSLQGYGYTF. Written as DNA, the CDR3 is TGTGCCAGCAGTTTACAGGGCTATGGCTACACCTTC.

This chain uses TRBV24-1 with TRBJ2-5; either TRBD1 or TRBD2 may fit D (6 bases each). V lost 5 bases and J 4 bases, leaving 16 bases between the germline ends. Germline V gene data show CDR1 as KGHDR and CDR2 as SFDVKD. There are 15 residues in the CDR3. DNA for the CDR3: TGTGCCACCAGTGGGGGGGCAGACTGGGGAGAGACCCAGTACTTC. Its translation: CATSGGADWGETQYF.

Comment on this clone: Other DNA sequences in the sample encode the same CDR3. V usage is TRBV15 and J usage is TRBJ1-1; D gene unclear. V lost 0 bases, J lost 3 bases, and 5 bases lay in between. Germline loops: CDR1 LNHNV, CDR2 YYDKDF (reference sequence). The CDR3 sequence is 13 residues long. The CDR3 spells CATSRDRDTEAFF. As DNA, the CDR3 is TGTGCCACCAGCAGAGACCGAGACACTGAAGCTTTCTTT.

The rearrangement links TRBV29-1 to TRBJ1-2; D is possibly TRBD1 (5 bases). CDR1 and CDR2 from the germline V gene are SQVTM and ANQGSEA. The CDR3 covers 13 residues. Trimming removed 5 bases from V and 0 bases from J, with 10 bases in between. CDR3 in amino acids: CSVTDSANYGYTF. In DNA form, the CDR3 reads TGCAGCGTTACCGACAGCGCTAACTATGGCTACACCTTC. Full variable domain (outside the CDR3, taken from reference TRBV29-1 and TRBJ1-2): SAVISQKPSRDICQRGTSLTIQCQVDSQVTMMFWYRQQPGQSLTLIATANQGSEATYESGFVIDKFPISRPNLTFSTLTVSNMSPEDSSIYLCSVTDSANYGYTFGSGTRLTVV.

This chain joins TRBV7-6 and TRBJ2-1; TRBD2 agrees at 13 bases. Losses at the gene ends were 5 bases for V and 5 bases for J; bases not matched to a gene: 6. The germline CDR1 and CDR2 sequences are SGHVS and FNYEAQ. CDR3 length: 16 amino acids. CDR3 coding DNA: TGTGCCAGCAGCCGCGTCGGACTAGCGGGGGACAATGAGCAGTTCTTC. It specifies CASSRVGLAGDNEQFF.

This clone was seen a single time. The J gene is TRBJ2-3, the V gene TRBV12-3 or TRBV12-4; D remains unclear. This CDR3 contains 13 residues. Trimming took 8 bases from V and 0 from J, leaving 9 bases between them. CDR3 DNA: TGTGCCAGCGGGCTTAGGAGCACAGATACGCAGTATTTT. Amino acid sequence: CASGLRSTDTQYF.

The J gene is TRBJ1-1, the V gene TRBV3-1 (or the pseudogene TRBV3-2); maybe TRBD1 (6 bases). CDR1 is LGHDT and CDR2 is YNNKEL in the germline V gene (reference sequence). The length of the CDR3 is 15 residues. With 4 bases removed from V and 0 bases from J, the gap between germline ends came to 12 bases. The CDR3 loop is CASSPPRQVNTEAFF. The CDR3 DNA reads TGTGCCAGCAGCCCTCCGAGACAGGTGAACACTGAAGCTTTCTTT.

This chain links TRBV11-2 with TRBJ2-3; 7 bases fit TRBD2. The CDR3 consists of 13 residues. Germline V lookup: CDR1 SGHAT, CDR2 FQNNGV. Germline trimming cut 8 bases from V and 2 bases from J; bases unmatched to any gene: 4. CDR3 in amino acids: CASWGGSTDTQYF. CDR3 nucleotide sequence: TGTGCCAGCTGGGGGGGGTCCACAGATACGCAGTATTTT.

Points on this clone: The same CDR3 is also encoded by other DNA sequences in this sample. The chain is built from TRBV12-3 or TRBV12-4 and TRBJ2-7; D is tentatively TRBD1 or TRBD2 (5 bases each). Trimming took 6 bases from V and 6 from J, leaving 12 bases between them. The CDR3 is 12 amino acids. CDR3 in DNA: TGTGCCAGCAGCCTTGGGGGTTCCGAGCAGTACTTC. Its protein product is CASSLGGSEQYF.

V usage is TRBV3-1 (or the pseudogene TRBV3-2) and J usage is TRBJ1-3, with D perhaps matching TRBD1 (5 bases). V was pared by 5 bases and J by 4 bases, with 12 bases between. The CDR3 totals 14 residues. Germline lookup yields CDR1 LGHDT and CDR2 YNNKEL (reference sequence). As DNA, the CDR3 is TGTGCCAGCAGCGAGACAGTCGGAGGAAACACCATATATTTT. It specifies CASSETVGGNTIYF.

The V gene is TRBV4-3, the J gene TRBJ1-2; D unresolved. Germline V lookup: CDR1 LGHNA, CDR2 YSLEER. V was pared by 1 base and J by 8 bases, with 14 bases between. The CDR3 has 14 residues. The CDR3 reads CASSQALHNKGYTF. CDR3 coding DNA: TGCGCCAGCAGCCAAGCCTTACACAACAAGGGCTACACCTTC.

This rearrangement joins TRBV5-1 to TRBJ2-3, with TRBD2 identical over 12 bases. V dropped 2 bases and J dropped 7; count of bases not matched to a gene: 11. This CDR3 spans 17 amino acids. Germline CDR1 is SGHRS and CDR2 is YFSETQ. DNA for the CDR3: TGCGCCAGCAGCTTTCTCGGACTAGCGGGGAGTTCACATACGCAGTATTTT. Translating gives CASSFLGLAGSSHTQYF.

This clone was counted a single time. J is TRBJ1-1 and V is TRBV4-3; D unclear. CDR3 length: 15 amino acids. V was shortened by 1 base and J by 1 base, with 10 bases between the two germline ends. The V gene's germline CDR1 is LGHNA and CDR2 YSLEER. The DNA for the CDR3 is TGCGCCAGCAGCCAAGTGCTCCTAGGGAACACTGAAGCTTTCTTT. This gives the protein CASSQVLLGNTEAFF.

The V and J genes are TRBV3-1 (or the pseudogene TRBV3-2) and TRBJ2-2; D assignment may be TRBD1 or TRBD2 (7 bases each). The V gene lost 6 bases and the J gene lost 5 bases, with 13 bases spanning the gap. The germline V gene encodes CDR1 LGHDT and CDR2 YNNKEL (reference sequence). The CDR3 has 14 amino acids. This CDR3 is CASRNRGLTGELFF. CDR3 in DNA: TGTGCCAGCAGAAACAGGGGACTAACCGGGGAGCTGTTTTTT.

CDR3 sequence (DNA): TGTGCCAGCAGATTGGGGGAGGGAGATACGCAGTATTTT. It specifies CASRLGEGDTQYF. The chain carries TRBV6-6 and TRBJ2-3, with 7 bases matching TRBD2. The CDR3 is 13 residues long. Germline V lookup: CDR1 MNHNY, CDR2 SVGAGI (reference sequence). J was trimmed by 5 bases and V by 6 bases; bases with no gene match: 5.